A single sample gave rise to the 25 T cell receptor beta chains below, sequenced in a study of T cells in Graves' hyperthyroidism and ophthalmopathy. Amplified TCR beta CDR3 regions derived from RNA transcripts. The HTBI set primed first-round TCR CDR3 RT-PCR. TCRdb passed the multiplex PCR reads through MiXCR, listing each CDR3 protein once. This sample has nearly 600,000 distinct CDR3 sequences, with about 14% found just once. The specimen was blood. All receptors come from a woman aged 18-29 years with Graves' ophthalmopathy.

This clonotype was recorded at least ten times. J is TRBJ2-1 and V is TRBV7-2; TRBD2 agrees at 11 bases. The CDR3 length is 17 residues. Germline CDR1 reads SGHTA; CDR2 reads FQGNSA. V shed 4 bases, J shed 5 bases, and the junction held 10 bases outside the gene matches. CDR3 protein: CASSSTTSGGDHNEQFF. The CDR3 DNA is TGTGCCAGCAGCTCAACCACTAGCGGGGGAGATCACAATGAGCAGTTCTTC.

The chain couples TRBV4-1 to TRBJ1-2; 9 bases fit TRBD1. The J segment lost 5 bases and the V segment lost 4 bases, leaving 11 bases of the junction unmatched. CDR1 and CDR2 from the germline V gene are MGHRA and YSYEKL. This CDR3 has 16 residues. The CDR3 DNA sequence: TGCGCCAGCAGCCCTGGCGCAGGACAGGGGCTATATGGCTACACCTTC. Its translation is CASSPGAGQGLYGYTF.

The V and J genes are TRBV7-8 and TRBJ1-5, with 7 positions matching TRBD1. CDR3 length: 17 amino acids. CDR1 and CDR2 (germline): SGHVS, FQNEAQ. Trimming removed 5 bases from V and 8 bases from J; junction bases left unmatched: 18. CDR3 residues: CASSLRLLRQGRKPQHF. CDR3 coding DNA: TGTGCCAGCAGCCTACGACTCCTCAGACAGGGCCGAAAGCCCCAGCATTTT.

This clonotype has a handful of counts. This sequence joins TRBV19 and TRBJ2-2; TRBD2 matches 9 bases. This CDR3 comprises 15 residues. V dropped 6 bases and J dropped 1; count of bases not matched to a gene: 3. CDR1 is LNHDA, CDR2 SQIVND, per germline (reference sequence). CDR3 in amino acids: CASRPSGMNTGELFF. The CDR3 DNA follows: TGTGCCAGTAGGCCTAGCGGGATGAACACCGGGGAGCTGTTTTTT.

CDR3 sequence: CAWDLAGTDTQYF. The CDR3 DNA is TGTGCCTGGGACCTAGCAGGGACAGATACGCAGTATTTT. V and J are TRBV30 and TRBJ2-3; either TRBD1 or TRBD2 may supply D (5 bases each). Germline-derived CDR1 and CDR2 are GTSNPN and SVGIG (reference sequence). V lost 5 bases to trimming and J lost 3 bases, with 12 bases between them. The CDR3 has 13 residues. Looking up the rest from reference TRBV30 and TRBJ2-3 gives the full variable domain: SQTIHQWPATLVQPVGSPLSLECTVEGTSNPNLYWYRQAAGRGLQLLFYSVGIGQISSEVPQNLSASRPQDRQFILSSKKLLLSDSGFYLCAWDLAGTDTQYFGPGTRLTVL.

This clonotype was detected a few times. This chain links TRBV4-2 with TRBJ2-2, with D uncertain. V was cut by 1 base and J by 0 bases, with 6 bases left in between. Germline V gene lookup returns CDR1 LGHNA and CDR2 YNFKEQ. CDR3 size: 15 residues. The CDR3 nucleotides are TGTGCCAGCAGCCAAGGGCTAGCGAACACCGGGGAGCTGTTTTTT. It is translated as CASSQGLANTGELFF.

The rearrangement uses TRBV7-9 and TRBJ1-2; possible D gene TRBD1, 5 bases. The germline gives CDR1 SEHNR, CDR2 FQNEAQ (reference sequence). This CDR3 contains 15 residues. Between the trimmed V and J ends, which lost 3 bases and 13 bases, there was a span of 24 bases. CDR3: CASSFDRWDPSLGTF. The CDR3 region has the DNA TGTGCCAGCAGCTTCGATAGGTGGGACCCCTCTTTAGGCACCTTC.

This clonotype came up many times. The chain uses TRBV6-1 and TRBJ1-1; no reliable D call. Trimming took 5 bases from V and 7 from J, leaving 11 bases between them. The CDR3 length is 12 residues. CDR1 is MNHNS and CDR2 is SASEGT in the germline V gene. CDR3 residues: CASSPRTREAFF. CDR3 coding DNA: TGTGCCAGCAGTCCCCGGACCCGTGAAGCTTTCTTT.

This clonotype appeared many times. The chain is built from TRBV6-2 or TRBV6-3 and TRBJ1-4; D remains ambiguous. The CDR3 is 13 amino acids. Trimming shortened V by 4 bases and J by 8 bases, and 11 bases separated the two germline ends. Germline V gene lookup returns CDR1 MNHEY and CDR2 SVGEGT. CDR3 protein: CASSFGRWEKLFF. In DNA, the CDR3 is TGTGCCAGCAGTTTTGGACGGTGGGAAAAACTGTTTTTT.

This clonotype has at least ten counts. The J gene is TRBJ2-7, the V gene TRBV24-1; D assignment may be TRBD1 or TRBD2 (7 bases each). V lost 5 bases and J 1 base, leaving 20 bases between the germline ends. Germline V gene data show CDR1 as KGHDR and CDR2 as SFDVKD. The CDR3 length is 17 residues. The CDR3 sequence: CATSVAGTPGQSYEQYF. CDR3 coding DNA: TGTGCCACCAGTGTAGCGGGCACCCCGGGACAGTCCTACGAGCAGTACTTC.

V gene TRBV24-1 combines with J gene TRBJ1-5, with 8 bases lining up with TRBD1. CDR3 length equals 15 residues. The V segment lost 4 bases and the J segment 1 base; nucleotides outside the gene matches: 2. Per germline, CDR1 KGHDR and CDR2 SFDVKD. CDR3 in DNA: TGTGCCACCAGTGAGAGGACAGGGAGCAATCAGCCCCAGCATTTT. It is translated as CATSERTGSNQPQHF.

This clonotype was counted only a few times. The chain has TRBV15 and TRBJ1-4; TRBD1 might be the D (5 bases). The germline gives CDR1 LNHNV, CDR2 YYDKDF (reference sequence). CDR3 length: 15 amino acids. V gave up 0 bases and J gave up 8 bases, with 13 bases separating them. The CDR3 region has the DNA TGTGCCACCAGCAGAGATTCAGGGTCGGACGAAAAACTGTTTTTT. Its translation: CATSRDSGSDEKLFF.

The V call is TRBV9, the J call TRBJ1-5; 7 bases are a match to TRBD1. This CDR3 is 22 amino acids long. The germline CDR1 and CDR2 sequences are SGDLS and YYNGEE. Trimming took 4 bases from V and 4 from J; bases not matched to a gene: 29. CDR3 sequence: CASSQDRVRDNPISGGNQPQHF. In nucleotides, the CDR3 is TGTGCCAGCAGCCAAGATAGGGTCCGGGACAACCCCATCTCAGGGGGGAATCAGCCCCAGCATTTT.

The chain recombines TRBV28 with TRBJ2-1; no firm D call. Germline V gene lookup returns CDR1 MDHEN and CDR2 SYDVKM. V was trimmed by 8 bases and J by 0 bases, leaving 8 bases between them. The CDR3 consists of 13 residues. The CDR3: CASYTLSYNEQFF. The CDR3 bases are TGTGCCAGCTACACGCTCTCCTACAATGAGCAGTTCTTC.

This clonotype was seen at least ten times. The chain recombines TRBV5-1 with TRBJ2-7; D call uncertain. V dropped 0 bases and J dropped 4 bases, with 11 bases sitting between them. The CDR3 length is 14 residues. Germline lookup yields CDR1 SGHRS and CDR2 YFSETQ. CDR3 nucleotide sequence: TGCGCCAGCAGCTTGGCCCCCAGCCTATACGAGCAGTACTTC. Translation: CASSLAPSLYEQYF.

This clonotype was counted many times. The rearrangement joins TRBV11-3 to TRBJ2-1; tentative D call: TRBD1 (6 bases). Trimming removed 1 base from V and 0 bases from J, with 10 bases in between. CDR1 SGHNT and CDR2 YENEEA come from the germline V gene. This CDR3 comprises 16 residues. The CDR3 sequence: CASSLGQVTSYNEQFF. As DNA, the CDR3 is TGTGCCAGCAGCTTAGGACAGGTGACCTCCTACAATGAGCAGTTCTTC.

This chain uses TRBV19 with TRBJ1-1; TRBD1 agrees at 7 bases. The length of the CDR3 is 15 residues. With 1 base clipped from V and 4 bases from J, the junction kept 6 bases outside the gene matches. CDR1 and CDR2 (germline): LNHDA, SQIVND (reference sequence). CDR3 bases: TGTGCCAGTAGTATAGGGTACAGGGGCGGCACTGAAGCTTTCTTT. Protein sequence: CASSIGYRGGTEAFF.

There are many counts of this clonotype. The chain uses TRBV7-9 and TRBJ2-4; possibly TRBD1 for D (5 bases). Germline loops: CDR1 SEHNR, CDR2 FQNEAQ (reference sequence). V was cut by 0 bases and J by 8 bases, with 14 bases left in between. The CDR3 spans 15 residues. This CDR3 is CASSLARTPTDIQYF. The DNA of the CDR3 is TGTGCCAGCAGCTTAGCCAGGACACCTACGGACATTCAGTACTTC.

This clonotype was seen repeatedly, ten times or more. This chain connects TRBV30 to TRBJ1-2; tentatively, D is TRBD1 (6 bases). Per germline, CDR1 GTSNPN and CDR2 SVGIG (reference sequence). This CDR3 is built from 12 residues. V lost 3 bases and J 8 bases, leaving 13 bases between the germline ends. The CDR3 loop reads CAWRVGAGGYTF. CDR3 DNA sequence: TGTGCCTGGAGAGTGGGGGCAGGAGGCTACACCTTC. The variable domain in full, with the rest retrieved from reference TRBV30 and TRBJ1-2, is SQTIHQWPATLVQPVGSPLSLECTVEGTSNPNLYWYRQAAGRGLQLLFYSVGIGQISSEVPQNLSASRPQDRQFILSSKKLLLSDSGFYLCAWRVGAGGYTFGSGTRLTVV.

This chain's CDR3 is CASSPVMKQPQHF. CDR3 bases: TGTGCCAGCAGTCCAGTCATGAAGCAGCCCCAGCATTTT. The rearrangement joins TRBV12-3 or TRBV12-4 to TRBJ1-5; D not certain. V was cut by 5 bases and J by 7 bases, with 12 bases left in between. The CDR3 totals 13 residues.

In its sample, this clonotype was seen many times. CDR3 sequence reads: CASRTTGNHGYTF. The DNA of the CDR3 is TGTGCCAGCAGAACGACAGGGAACCATGGCTACACCTTC. The gene calls are TRBV5-8 and TRBJ1-2, with 7 bases lining up with TRBD1. Trimming removed 5 bases from V and 6 bases from J; junction bases left unmatched: 7. CDR1 is SGHTS, CDR2 YDEGEE, per germline. The CDR3 consists of 13 residues.

This clonotype was recorded once. The chain joins TRBV19 to TRBJ1-5; D gene ambiguous. This CDR3 contains 13 residues. Germline assignment: CDR1 LNHDA and CDR2 SQIVND (reference sequence). Trimming took off 5 bases at V and 3 bases at J, with 8 bases between the two ends. This chain's CDR3 is CASSARNNQPQHF. CDR3 DNA sequence: TGTGCCAGTAGTGCTAGGAACAATCAGCCCCAGCATTTT. The full variable domain, completed using reference TRBV19 and TRBJ1-5, is DGGITQSPKYLFRKEGQNVTLSCEQNLNHDAMYWYRQDPGQGLRLIYYSQIVNDFQKGDIAEGYSVSREKKESFPLTVTSAQKNPTAFYLCASSARNNQPQHFGDGTRLSIL.

This clonotype was counted many times. The V and J genes are TRBV2 and TRBJ2-4; D remains ambiguous. The CDR3 sequence is 16 residues long. Trimming took 8 bases from V and 0 from J, leaving 17 bases between them. Looked up from germline, CDR1 is SNHLY and CDR2 is FYNNEI. Here the CDR3 reads CASRGFTIVAKNIQYF. The CDR3 nucleotides read TGTGCCAGCCGCGGTTTCACGATCGTAGCCAAAAACATTCAGTACTTC.

There are many counts of this clonotype. The chain links TRBV28 to TRBJ1-4; possibly TRBD1 for D (5 bases). CDR1 is MDHEN and CDR2 is SYDVKM in the germline V gene. The CDR3 extends over 15 amino acids. V lost 4 bases to trimming and J lost 5 bases, with 14 bases between them. The CDR3 reads CASSSPGSRNEKLFF. CDR3 bases: TGTGCCAGCAGTTCGCCAGGGAGCCGGAATGAAAAACTGTTTTTT.

This sequence joins TRBV7-2 and TRBJ1-5; no definite D call. V was cut by 3 bases and J by 0 bases, with 9 bases left in between. This CDR3 spans 15 amino acids. Germline CDR1 reads SGHTA; CDR2 reads FQGNSA. The CDR3 sequence: CASSFYGSSNQPQHF. CDR3 DNA sequence: TGTGCCAGCAGCTTTTACGGATCTAGCAATCAGCCCCAGCATTTT.